One and the same sample provided the 32 T cell receptor beta chains below, sequenced in a study of cytomegalovirus exposure and HLA in healthy donors. TCRdb's table, derived via immunoSEQ multiplex PCR, lists solely in-frame clones and lacks some. The sample has 90,000 to 150,000 clones; approximately 90% are singletons. The material sequenced was PBMCs. The origin of the receptors is a man younger than 35 in good health and CMV-seropositive.

V usage is TRBV7-8 and J usage is TRBJ2-7, with a tentative D call TRBD2 (5 bases). V lost 3 bases to trimming and J lost 3 bases, with 9 bases between them. The germline V gene has CDR1 SGHVS and CDR2 FQNEAQ. CDR3 length: 13 residues. CDR3 in DNA: TGTGCCAGCAGCTTCGGCGGGCTCTACGAGCAGTACTTC. Residues: CASSFGGLYEQYF.

The rearrangement joins TRBV7-9 to TRBJ2-2; D possibly corresponds to TRBD1 (6 bases). Germline lookup yields CDR1 SEHNR and CDR2 FQNEAQ (reference sequence). The length of the CDR3 is 19 residues. Trimming cost V 1 base and J 0 bases, with 18 bases left between them. The CDR3 DNA sequence: TGTGCCAGCAGCTTAGTTGAGGCCCCAGGGGTACCGAACACCGGGGAGCTGTTTTTT. The encoded protein is CASSLVEAPGVPNTGELFF.

The rearrangement uses TRBV19 and TRBJ1-4; tentative D call: TRBD1 (6 bases). The germline V and J ends were trimmed by 5 bases and 0 bases, with 13 bases remaining between them. Germline V gene lookup returns CDR1 LNHDA and CDR2 SQIVND (reference sequence). The CDR3 consists of 16 residues. The CDR3 spells CASSPDRPSTNEKLFF. In nucleotides, the CDR3 is TGTGCCAGTAGTCCGGACAGACCTTCAACTAATGAAAAACTGTTTTTT.

The rearrangement uses TRBV6-5 and TRBJ1-2; 7 nucleotides match TRBD1. The junction had 4 bases not matched to a gene; V was cut back by 5 bases and J by 4 bases. Germline values: CDR1 MNHEY, CDR2 SVGAGI. CDR3 size: 13 residues. CDR3 nucleotides: TGTGCCAGCAGTCGACAGGGCCCCTATGGCTACACCTTC. It codes for CASSRQGPYGYTF.

The chain links TRBV28 to TRBJ2-7; unclear D gene. Per the germline V gene, CDR1 is MDHEN and CDR2 is SYDVKM. V lost 3 bases and J 2 bases, leaving 14 bases between the germline ends. The CDR3 is made up of 15 amino acids. The CDR3 here is CASSFRVIVPYEQYF. CDR3 DNA: TGTGCCAGCAGTTTCCGGGTAATTGTCCCCTACGAGCAGTACTTC.

This clone has only a few counts. DNA for the CDR3: TGTGCCAGCTCTCCCCAGTCGAACACTGAAGCTTTCTTT. As protein: CASSPQSNTEAFF. This chain connects TRBV18 to TRBJ1-1; D gene unclear. In germline, CDR1 is KGHSH, CDR2 LQKENI. V lost 6 bases and J 1 base, leaving 9 bases between the germline ends. CDR3 size: 13 residues.

The chain carries TRBV6-5 and TRBJ1-3, with D possibly matching TRBD1 (6 bases). The V and J ends lost 4 bases and 4 bases respectively, with 14 bases between them. Per germline, CDR1 MNHEY and CDR2 SVGAGI. The length of the CDR3 is 15 residues. Written as DNA, the CDR3 is TGTGCCAGCAGTTCCGCGGGGGCTGCAGGAAACACCATATATTTT. Its protein is CASSSAGAAGNTIYF.

The chain is built from TRBV9 and TRBJ1-2, with D maybe TRBD1 (6 bases). Between the trimmed V and J ends, which lost 6 bases and 0 bases, there was a span of 15 bases. CDR1 is SGDLS and CDR2 is YYNGEE in the germline V gene. There are 15 residues in the CDR3. The CDR3 DNA reads TGTGCCAGCACCCGACAGGTGGGAGCTAACTATGGCTACACCTTC. This sequence encodes CASTRQVGANYGYTF.

The V and J genes are TRBV7-2 and TRBJ1-5; D gene unclear. Trimming removed 3 bases from V and 0 bases from J, with 6 bases in between. The CDR3 is made up of 14 amino acids. CDR1 and CDR2 (germline): SGHTA, FQGNSA. The CDR3: CASSFGYSNQPQHF. The CDR3 DNA reads as TGTGCCAGCAGCTTCGGGTATAGCAATCAGCCCCAGCATTTT.

The chain has TRBV6-4 and TRBJ1-2, with 9 bases aligning to TRBD1. After removal of 3 bases from V and 8 bases from J, the junction contained 4 bases not matched to a gene. CDR1 and CDR2 from the germline V gene are MRHNA and SNTAGT. The CDR3 extends over 13 amino acids. Written as DNA, the CDR3 is TGTGCCAGCAGTGAAGGGACAGGGTACGGCTACACCTTC. It codes for CASSEGTGYGYTF.

The CDR3 region is CAGSGFLTLHSGANVLTF. CDR3 nucleotide sequence: TGTGCCGGCTCAGGGTTCCTGACCCTTCACTCTGGGGCCAACGTCCTGACTTTC. This chain connects TRBV5-8 to TRBJ2-6, with D possibly TRBD1 on 5 matching bases. Trimming took off 10 bases at V and 0 bases at J, with 23 bases between the two ends. CDR1 and CDR2 (germline): SGHTS, YDEGEE. This CDR3 spans 18 amino acids.

This rearrangement joins TRBV7-2 to TRBJ2-3, with a weak D call TRBD1 (7 bases). V was cut by 2 bases and J by 4 bases, with 13 bases left in between. This CDR3 spans 15 amino acids. In germline, CDR1 is SGHTA, CDR2 FQGNSA. This CDR3 reads CASSLQGGAADTQYF. Written as DNA, the CDR3 is TGTGCCAGCAGCTTACAGGGGGGAGCCGCAGATACGCAGTATTTT.

The chain is built from TRBV11-2 and TRBJ2-7, with 12 positions matching TRBD2. Germline CDR1 and CDR2: SGHAT and FQNNGV. V lost 5 bases, J lost 4 bases, and 12 bases stayed unmatched. The CDR3 loop spans 17 amino acids. CDR3 residues: CASSLPATSGGSYEQYF. The CDR3 DNA is TGTGCCAGCAGCCTCCCTGCGACTAGCGGGGGTTCTTACGAGCAGTACTTC.

The rearrangement joins TRBV7-2 to TRBJ2-1; no firm D call. The CDR3 contains 15 residues. Germline CDR1 is SGHTA and CDR2 is FQGNSA. Deletions cut 4 bases from V and 0 bases from J, with 10 bases between. As DNA, the CDR3 is TGTGCCAGCAGCTCGCGACGGAGCTCCTACAATGAGCAGTTCTTC. As protein: CASSSRRSSYNEQFF.

This chain uses TRBV4-1 with TRBJ1-1; D is unresolved. The germline V gene encodes CDR1 MGHRA and CDR2 YSYEKL. This CDR3 comprises 14 residues. V lost 0 bases to trimming and J lost 1 base, with 6 bases between them. CDR3 sequence reads: CASSQDRGNTEAFF. DNA for the CDR3: TGCGCCAGCAGCCAAGATCGAGGGAACACTGAAGCTTTCTTT.

V is TRBV27 and J is TRBJ2-5; weak D call: TRBD2 (5 bases). Germline assignment: CDR1 MNHEY and CDR2 SMNVEV (reference sequence). Trimming removed 5 bases at V and 8 bases at J, with 15 bases between. This CDR3 is 13 amino acids long. The CDR3 DNA reads as TGTGCCAGCAGTCCAAGCAAGACGGGAACCCAGTACTTC. It encodes CASSPSKTGTQYF.

The chain employs TRBV6-1 and TRBJ1-1, with D maybe TRBD1 (6 bases). This CDR3 region has 15 residues. Germline V CDR1 and CDR2: MNHNS, SASEGT. The V end lost 2 bases, the J end lost 4 bases, and 14 bases lay between the germline ends. CDR3 sequence (DNA): TGTGCCAGCAGTGAATTCGAAGGGGGATTCACTGAAGCTTTCTTT. Amino acid sequence: CASSEFEGGFTEAFF.

This sequence joins TRBV6-6 and TRBJ2-5; D unresolved. The germline V gene has CDR1 MNHNY and CDR2 SVGAGI (reference sequence). The CDR3 is 13 amino acids. Trimming took 6 bases from V and 3 from J, leaving 11 bases between them. The CDR3 sequence: CASRRDGEETQYF. CDR3 sequence (DNA): TGTGCCAGCAGACGCGACGGAGAAGAGACCCAGTACTTC.

J is TRBJ1-2 and V is TRBV19; possible D gene TRBD1, 5 bases. This CDR3 is built from 14 residues. V lost 4 bases and J 5 bases, leaving 14 bases between the germline ends. CDR1 is LNHDA and CDR2 is SQIVND in the germline V gene (reference sequence). This CDR3 reads CASSTPGGAYGYTF. CDR3 DNA sequence: TGTGCCAGTAGTACCCCTGGTGGGGCGTATGGCTACACCTTC. Using reference TRBV19 and TRBJ1-2 for the parts outside the CDR3, the full variable domain is DGGITQSPKYLFRKEGQNVTLSCEQNLNHDAMYWYRQDPGQGLRLIYYSQIVNDFQKGDIAEGYSVSREKKESFPLTVTSAQKNPTAFYLCASSTPGGAYGYTFGSGTRLTVV.

This clone has just one count. V gene TRBV5-1 combines with J gene TRBJ2-7; 7 positions match TRBD1. The CDR3 contains 14 residues. Germline V gene lookup returns CDR1 SGHRS and CDR2 YFSETQ. The V gene end was trimmed by 4 bases and the J gene end by 2 bases; junction bases not matched to a gene: 6. The CDR3 sequence is CASSKDRQPYEQYF. CDR3 DNA: TGCGCCAGCAGCAAGGACAGGCAGCCCTACGAGCAGTACTTC. The full variable domain, rest sourced from reference TRBV5-1 and TRBJ2-7, is KAGVTQTPRYLIKTRGQQVTLSCSPISGHRSVSWYQQTPGQGLQFLFEYFSETQRNKGNFPGRFSGRQFSNSRSEMNVSTLELGDSALYLCASSKDRQPYEQYFGPGTRLTVT.

The genes are TRBV28 and TRBJ1-1, with D unresolved. The CDR3 consists of 15 residues. Trimming removed 7 bases at V and 7 bases at J, with 22 bases between. Germline V CDR1 and CDR2: MDHEN, SYDVKM. The CDR3: CASISKLRELNEAFF. CDR3 nucleotides: TGTGCCAGCATCTCTAAGCTCCGGGAGCTCAATGAAGCTTTCTTT.

This clone came up once. This chain links TRBV2 with TRBJ2-5; TRBD1 matches 10 bases. Germline CDR1 reads SNHLY; CDR2 reads FYNNEI. V trimming: 9 bases; J trimming: 1 base; junction bases outside the gene matches: 8. This CDR3 comprises 15 residues. DNA of the CDR3: TGTGCCAGTGGGATCGACAGGGGGCCCCAAGAGACCCAGTACTTC. Protein sequence: CASGIDRGPQETQYF.

V usage is TRBV4-1 and J usage is TRBJ1-3, with TRBD1 identical over 9 bases. CDR1 and CDR2 (germline): MGHRA, YSYEKL. This CDR3 has 17 amino acids. With V trimmed by 0 bases and J by 4 bases, 7 bases remained unmatched. CDR3 protein: CASSQDLGDRAGNTIYF. The CDR3 DNA reads TGCGCCAGCAGCCAAGATCTCGGGGACAGGGCCGGAAACACCATATATTTT.

The chain employs TRBV6-1 and TRBJ1-5; 7 bases are shared with TRBD1. The germline gives CDR1 MNHNS, CDR2 SASEGT. V shed 4 bases, J shed 4 bases, and the junction held 4 bases outside the gene matches. The length of the CDR3 is 14 residues. The CDR3 loop reads CASSAKTGNQPQHF. The CDR3 DNA reads as TGTGCCAGCAGTGCAAAGACAGGGAATCAGCCCCAGCATTTT.

Only one count was recorded for this clone. The chain couples TRBV19 to TRBJ2-7; 9 bases align to TRBD1. From germline, CDR1 is LNHDA and CDR2 SQIVND (reference sequence). This CDR3 is 15 amino acids long. Germline trimming cut 5 bases from V and 3 bases from J; bases unmatched to any gene: 8. CDR3 DNA: TGTGCCAGTAGTGCCGCCGGGACAGGGATCTACGAGCAGTACTTC. Translating it yields CASSAAGTGIYEQYF. The whole variable domain, remainder taken from reference TRBV19 and TRBJ2-7, is DGGITQSPKYLFRKEGQNVTLSCEQNLNHDAMYWYRQDPGQGLRLIYYSQIVNDFQKGDIAEGYSVSREKKESFPLTVTSAQKNPTAFYLCASSAAGTGIYEQYFGPGTRLTVT.

This clone appeared a single time. The J gene is TRBJ2-7, the V gene TRBV6-1; D remains unclear. Germline V gene data show CDR1 as MNHNS and CDR2 as SASEGT. V was pared by 7 bases and J by 2 bases, with 15 bases between. The CDR3 consists of 14 residues. DNA for the CDR3: TGTGCCAGCATCCGATTGGGCAGTCCCTACGAGCAGTACTTC. It specifies CASIRLGSPYEQYF.

The chain couples TRBV30 to TRBJ2-1; 8 nucleotides line up with TRBD1. V was pared by 0 bases and J by 6 bases, with 4 bases of the junction left unmatched. Germline CDR1 reads GTSNPN; CDR2 reads SVGIG (reference sequence). The CDR3 has 14 amino acids. The CDR3 is CAWSVLDRVNEQFF. The CDR3 DNA reads TGTGCCTGGAGTGTGTTGGACAGGGTCAATGAGCAGTTCTTC.

The rearrangement uses TRBV19 and TRBJ1-1; TRBD1 is a possible D gene (6 bases). The CDR3 length is 16 residues. Trimming stripped 6 bases from V and 4 bases from J, with 21 bases between. Germline loops: CDR1 LNHDA, CDR2 SQIVND (reference sequence). CDR3 sequence: CASSPTGRDGGTEAFF. CDR3 DNA: TGTGCCAGTAGCCCTACAGGGAGGGATGGAGGCACTGAAGCTTTCTTT. Full variable domain (rest looked up from reference TRBV19 and TRBJ1-1): DGGITQSPKYLFRKEGQNVTLSCEQNLNHDAMYWYRQDPGQGLRLIYYSQIVNDFQKGDIAEGYSVSREKKESFPLTVTSAQKNPTAFYLCASSPTGRDGGTEAFFGQGTRLTVV.

This clone is a singleton in its sample. The V and J genes are TRBV28 and TRBJ1-2; 10 bases are shared with TRBD1. Germline V gene sequence: CDR1 MDHEN, CDR2 SYDVKM. J was trimmed by 2 bases and V by 6 bases; bases with no gene match: 9. The length of the CDR3 is 16 residues. The DNA for the CDR3 is TGTGCCAGCAGAACTCCGGGACAGGGGATAAACTATGGCTACACCTTC. Its translation is CASRTPGQGINYGYTF.

The chain joins TRBV11-1 to TRBJ2-5; no definite D call. Germline CDR1 is SGHAT and CDR2 is FQDESV (reference sequence). The CDR3 sequence is 14 residues long. Trimming stripped 5 bases from V and 7 bases from J, with 17 bases between. The CDR3 loop reads CASSPPQSPGTQYF. CDR3 sequence (DNA): TGTGCCAGCAGCCCCCCGCAGTCCCCAGGGACCCAGTACTTC.

V and J are TRBV25-1 and TRBJ2-1; 9 nucleotides match TRBD1. This CDR3 is 14 amino acids long. The germline V gene has CDR1 MGHDK and CDR2 SYGVNS. Germline trimming cut 9 bases from V and 4 bases from J; bases unmatched to any gene: 7. CDR3 DNA sequence: TGTGCCAGTACACAGGGGGCCGCTTACAATGAGCAGTTCTTC. The encoded protein is CASTQGAAYNEQFF.

The V and J genes are TRBV5-8 and TRBJ2-1; D may be TRBD2 (5 bases). This CDR3 has 18 residues. From germline, CDR1 is SGHTS and CDR2 YDEGEE. Between the trimmed V and J ends, which lost 4 bases and 3 bases, there was a span of 23 bases. The CDR3 coding sequence is TGTGCCAGCAGCCCTGAGGGTTGGTTCGGAATACACTACAATGAGCAGTTCTTC. Translated: CASSPEGWFGIHYNEQFF.